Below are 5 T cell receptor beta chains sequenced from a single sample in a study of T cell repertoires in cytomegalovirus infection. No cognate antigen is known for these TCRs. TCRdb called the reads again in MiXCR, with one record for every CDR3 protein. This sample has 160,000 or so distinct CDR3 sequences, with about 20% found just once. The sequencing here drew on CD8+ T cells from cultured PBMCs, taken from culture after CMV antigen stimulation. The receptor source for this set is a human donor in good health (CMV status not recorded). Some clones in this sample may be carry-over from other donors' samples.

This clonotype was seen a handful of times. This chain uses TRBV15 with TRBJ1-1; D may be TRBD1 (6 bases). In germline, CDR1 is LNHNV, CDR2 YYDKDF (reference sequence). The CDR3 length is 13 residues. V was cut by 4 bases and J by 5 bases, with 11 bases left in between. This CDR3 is CATSIGGHTEAFF. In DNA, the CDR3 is TGTGCCACCAGCATCGGGGGGCATACTGAAGCTTTCTTT.

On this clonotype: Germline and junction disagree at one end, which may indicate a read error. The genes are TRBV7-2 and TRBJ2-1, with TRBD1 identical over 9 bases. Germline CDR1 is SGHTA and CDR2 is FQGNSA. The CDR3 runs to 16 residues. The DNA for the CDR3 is TGTGCCAGCAGCCTCCTCGGACAGGGGCGCCACAATGAGCAGTTGTTC. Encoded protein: CASSLLGQGRHNEQLF.

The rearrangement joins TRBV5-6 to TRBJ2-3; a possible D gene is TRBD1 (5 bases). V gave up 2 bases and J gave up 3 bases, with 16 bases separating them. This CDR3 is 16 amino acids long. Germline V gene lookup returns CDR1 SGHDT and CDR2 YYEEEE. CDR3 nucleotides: TGTGCCAGCAGCTTTCCTTCAGTACCAGGGACAGATACGCAGTATTTT. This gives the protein CASSFPSVPGTDTQYF.

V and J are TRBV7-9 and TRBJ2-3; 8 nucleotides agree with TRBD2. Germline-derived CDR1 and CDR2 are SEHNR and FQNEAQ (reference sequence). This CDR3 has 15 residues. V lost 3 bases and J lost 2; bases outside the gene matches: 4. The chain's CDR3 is CASSLVSGDTDTQYF. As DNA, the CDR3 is TGTGCCAGCAGCTTGGTTAGCGGGGACACAGATACGCAGTATTTT.

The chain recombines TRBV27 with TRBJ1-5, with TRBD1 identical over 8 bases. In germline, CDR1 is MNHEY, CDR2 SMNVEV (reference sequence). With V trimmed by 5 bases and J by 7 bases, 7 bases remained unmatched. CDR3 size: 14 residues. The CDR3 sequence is CASSAGQGRQPQHF. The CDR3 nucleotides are TGTGCCAGCAGTGCCGGACAGGGCCGACAGCCCCAGCATTTT.